This is a list of T cell receptor beta chains from one sample in a study of molecular identifiers for immune sequencing clone quantification. TCRdb re-analysed the PCR reads in MiXCR, keeping a single row per CDR3 protein. The sample contains about 39,000 distinct CDR3 sequences, about a fifth of which appear only once. Sequences were obtained from naive CD8+ T cells from blood, with Jurkat cell RNA spiked in. The receptor set was obtained from a human donor in good health. Some libraries in this study had Jurkat cell RNA spiked in. Each CDR3 is given with its conserved first and last residue. The order of the fields is D gene, V gene, J gene, clone size, CDR3 protein, CDR3 DNA. D genes are given only for firm matches. The listing skips clone size in some rows; elsewhere it reads once, few, many or a size class.

D gene: -; V gene: TRBV29-1; J gene: TRBJ2-2; clone size: -; CDR3 protein: CSGEGAGELFF; CDR3 DNA: TGCAGCGGGGAGGGGGCCGGGGAGCTGTTTTTT
D gene: TRBD1; V gene: TRBV7-9; J gene: TRBJ1-5; clone size: few; CDR3 protein: CASSSYRDRGQPQHF; CDR3 DNA: TGTGCCAGCAGCTCGTACCGGGACAGGGGACAGCCCCAGCATTTT
D gene: TRBD2; V gene: TRBV6-6; J gene: TRBJ2-1; clone size: -; CDR3 protein: CASSKSVASGYNEQFF; CDR3 DNA: TGTGCCAGCAGTAAATCGGTGGCTAGCGGATACAATGAGCAGTTCTTC
D gene: TRBD1; V gene: TRBV7-6; J gene: TRBJ2-2; clone size: many; CDR3 protein: CASSSWTGPNTGELFF; CDR3 DNA: TGTGCCAGCAGCTCCTGGACAGGGCCGAACACCGGGGAGCTGTTTTTT
D gene: -; V gene: TRBV7-2; J gene: TRBJ1-1; clone size: many; CDR3 protein: CASSLEWGGNTEAFF; CDR3 DNA: TGTGCCAGCAGCTTAGAGTGGGGAGGGAACACTGAAGCTTTCTTT
D gene: -; V gene: TRBV19; J gene: TRBJ2-7; clone size: -; CDR3 protein: CASSITGKTYEQYF; CDR3 DNA: TGTGCCAGTAGTATAACAGGGAAAACCTACGAGCAGTACTTC
D gene: -; V gene: TRBV7-9; J gene: TRBJ2-7; clone size: -; CDR3 protein: CASSLQGYEQYF; CDR3 DNA: TGTGCCAGCAGTTTACAGGGCTACGAGCAGTACTTC
D gene: TRBD1; V gene: TRBV5-6; J gene: TRBJ2-7; clone size: many; CDR3 protein: CASSFGTGGNEQYF; CDR3 DNA: TGTGCCAGCAGCTTCGGGACAGGGGGCAACGAGCAGTACTTC
D gene: -; V gene: TRBV28; J gene: TRBJ1-3; clone size: -; CDR3 protein: CASNRRVEGNTIYF; CDR3 DNA: TGTGCCAGCAATCGCAGGGTGGAAGGAAACACCATATATTTT
D gene: TRBD2; V gene: TRBV6-2/TRBV6-3; J gene: TRBJ2-1; clone size: many; CDR3 protein: CASTLTTSGSRVEQFF; CDR3 DNA: TGTGCCAGCACTTTAACGACTAGCGGGAGCCGGGTTGAGCAGTTCTTC
D gene: -; V gene: TRBV15; J gene: TRBJ1-1; clone size: many; CDR3 protein: CATSRQTNTEAFF; CDR3 DNA: TGTGCCACCAGCAGACAAACAAACACTGAAGCTTTCTTT
D gene: -; V gene: TRBV7-2; J gene: TRBJ2-7; clone size: many; CDR3 protein: CASSLLVTAAYEQYF; CDR3 DNA: TGTGCCAGCAGCTTATTGGTGACGGCTGCCTACGAGCAGTACTTC
D gene: TRBD1; V gene: TRBV20-1; J gene: TRBJ2-1; clone size: many; CDR3 protein: CSARDSSSYNEQFF; CDR3 DNA: TGCAGTGCTCGGGACAGTAGCTCCTACAATGAGCAGTTCTTC
D gene: TRBD1; V gene: TRBV4-3; J gene: TRBJ2-5; clone size: once; CDR3 protein: CASSQDGTGDEETQYF; CDR3 DNA: TGCGCCAGCAGCCAAGACGGGACAGGGGACGAAGAGACCCAGTACTTC
D gene: -; V gene: TRBV7-9; J gene: TRBJ2-7; clone size: medium-sized; CDR3 protein: CASSRDTPYEQYF; CDR3 DNA: TGTGCCAGCAGCCGGGATACTCCCTACGAGCAGTACTTC
D gene: TRBD1; V gene: TRBV12-3/TRBV12-4; J gene: TRBJ2-5; clone size: many; CDR3 protein: CASRDRDRRETQYF; CDR3 DNA: TGTGCCAGCAGGGACAGGGACCGTCGGGAGACCCAGTACTTC
D gene: -; V gene: TRBV5-1; J gene: TRBJ2-7; clone size: medium-sized; CDR3 protein: CASSPDGSGGYLSYEQYF; CDR3 DNA: TGCGCCAGCAGCCCCGACGGCTCTGGCGGGTACCTCTCCTACGAGCAGTACTTC
D gene: -; V gene: TRBV14; J gene: TRBJ2-3; clone size: many; CDR3 protein: CASSQEARVSDTQYF; CDR3 DNA: TGTGCCAGCAGCCAAGAGGCAAGGGTTTCAGATACGCAGTATTTT
D gene: TRBD2; V gene: TRBV19; J gene: TRBJ2-1; clone size: -; CDR3 protein: CASKEGTSNEQFF; CDR3 DNA: TGTGCCAGTAAAGAGGGGACTAGCAATGAGCAGTTCTTC
D gene: -; V gene: TRBV11-1; J gene: TRBJ2-1; clone size: few; CDR3 protein: CASSLRSGSYNEQFF; CDR3 DNA: TGTGCCAGCAGCCTGAGGAGTGGTTCCTACAATGAGCAGTTCTTC
D gene: TRBD1; V gene: TRBV5-1; J gene: TRBJ2-7; clone size: many; CDR3 protein: CASSLWTGGSSYEQYF; CDR3 DNA: TGCGCCAGCAGCTTGTGGACAGGGGGCTCCTCCTACGAGCAGTACTTC
D gene: TRBD2; V gene: TRBV6-2/TRBV6-3; J gene: TRBJ2-5; clone size: many; CDR3 protein: CASSYFLRTSGELFIQETQYF; CDR3 DNA: TGTGCCAGCAGTTACTTTCTACGGACTAGCGGCGAACTTTTTATCCAAGAGACCCAGTACTTC
D gene: -; V gene: TRBV28; J gene: TRBJ1-5; clone size: many; CDR3 protein: CASSRWDTHQPQHF; CDR3 DNA: TGTGCCAGCAGTCGATGGGACACGCATCAGCCCCAGCATTTT
D gene: -; V gene: TRBV2; J gene: TRBJ2-1; clone size: -; CDR3 protein: CASSGKLVYDEQFF; CDR3 DNA: TGTGCCAGCAGTGGTAAACTAGTTTACGATGAGCAGTTCTTC
D gene: TRBD1; V gene: TRBV11-2; J gene: TRBJ1-2; clone size: many; CDR3 protein: CASSFGPDRAYGYTF; CDR3 DNA: TGTGCCAGCAGCTTTGGTCCGGACAGGGCATATGGCTACACCTTC
D gene: -; V gene: TRBV6-5; J gene: TRBJ2-2; clone size: -; CDR3 protein: CASSQYDETGELFF; CDR3 DNA: TGTGCCAGCAGTCAATATGACGAAACCGGGGAGCTGTTTTTT
D gene: TRBD1; V gene: TRBV5-6; J gene: TRBJ2-2; clone size: many; CDR3 protein: CASSFGTGPAGGELFF; CDR3 DNA: TGTGCCAGCAGCTTCGGGACAGGGCCGGCGGGCGGGGAGCTGTTTTTT
D gene: -; V gene: TRBV4-1; J gene: TRBJ2-7; clone size: medium-sized; CDR3 protein: CASSQVLSGSSYEQYF; CDR3 DNA: TGCGCCAGCAGCCAAGTCCTCAGCGGTAGCTCCTACGAGCAGTACTTC
D gene: -; V gene: TRBV5-1; J gene: TRBJ1-2; clone size: many; CDR3 protein: CASSFGGQNYGYTF; CDR3 DNA: TGCGCCAGCAGCTTCGGCGGGCAGAACTATGGCTACACCTTC
D gene: -; V gene: TRBV13; J gene: TRBJ1-1; clone size: many; CDR3 protein: CASSLGMGGSTEAFF; CDR3 DNA: TGTGCCAGCAGCTTAGGAATGGGGGGATCCACTGAAGCTTTCTTT
D gene: TRBD2; V gene: TRBV4-3; J gene: TRBJ2-2; clone size: many; CDR3 protein: CASSQDSGRVSGELFF; CDR3 DNA: TGCGCCAGCAGCCAAGATAGCGGGAGGGTGTCCGGGGAGCTGTTTTTT
D gene: -; V gene: TRBV7-9; J gene: TRBJ2-4; clone size: many; CDR3 protein: CASSLAPGLGIQYF; CDR3 DNA: TGTGCCAGCAGCTTAGCCCCAGGGCTCGGCATTCAGTACTTC
D gene: TRBD1; V gene: TRBV27; J gene: TRBJ2-3; clone size: many; CDR3 protein: CASRLSGTGGGTDTQYF; CDR3 DNA: TGTGCCAGCAGGTTATCAGGGACAGGGGGGGGCACAGATACGCAGTATTTT
D gene: -; V gene: TRBV28; J gene: TRBJ2-7; clone size: many; CDR3 protein: CASSPSLRWEQYF; CDR3 DNA: TGTGCCAGCAGTCCCTCCCTTCGGTGGGAGCAGTACTTC
D gene: -; V gene: TRBV5-1; J gene: TRBJ2-7; clone size: many; CDR3 protein: CASSPDGNSYEQYF; CDR3 DNA: TGCGCCAGCAGCCCAGACGGAAACAGCTACGAGCAGTACTTC
D gene: TRBD2; V gene: TRBV6-1; J gene: TRBJ2-7; clone size: many; CDR3 protein: CASSDWTGTIAGGLSYEQYF; CDR3 DNA: TGTGCCAGCAGTGATTGGACAGGGACCATAGCGGGAGGCCTATCCTACGAGCAGTACTTC